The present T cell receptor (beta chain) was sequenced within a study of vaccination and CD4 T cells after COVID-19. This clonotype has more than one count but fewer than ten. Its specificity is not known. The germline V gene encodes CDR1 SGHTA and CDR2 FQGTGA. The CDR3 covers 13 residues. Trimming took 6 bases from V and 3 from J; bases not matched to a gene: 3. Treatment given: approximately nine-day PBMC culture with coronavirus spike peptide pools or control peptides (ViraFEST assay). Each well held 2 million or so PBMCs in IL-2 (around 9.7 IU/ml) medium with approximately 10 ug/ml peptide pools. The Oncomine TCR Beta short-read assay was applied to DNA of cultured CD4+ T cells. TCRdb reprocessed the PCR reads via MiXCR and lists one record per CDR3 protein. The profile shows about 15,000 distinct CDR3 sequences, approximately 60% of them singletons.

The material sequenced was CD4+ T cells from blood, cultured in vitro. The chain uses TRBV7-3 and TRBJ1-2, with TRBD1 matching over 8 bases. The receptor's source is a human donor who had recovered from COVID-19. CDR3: CASSQDRDYGYTF. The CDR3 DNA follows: TGTGCCAGCAGTCAGGACAGGGACTATGGCTACACCTTC.